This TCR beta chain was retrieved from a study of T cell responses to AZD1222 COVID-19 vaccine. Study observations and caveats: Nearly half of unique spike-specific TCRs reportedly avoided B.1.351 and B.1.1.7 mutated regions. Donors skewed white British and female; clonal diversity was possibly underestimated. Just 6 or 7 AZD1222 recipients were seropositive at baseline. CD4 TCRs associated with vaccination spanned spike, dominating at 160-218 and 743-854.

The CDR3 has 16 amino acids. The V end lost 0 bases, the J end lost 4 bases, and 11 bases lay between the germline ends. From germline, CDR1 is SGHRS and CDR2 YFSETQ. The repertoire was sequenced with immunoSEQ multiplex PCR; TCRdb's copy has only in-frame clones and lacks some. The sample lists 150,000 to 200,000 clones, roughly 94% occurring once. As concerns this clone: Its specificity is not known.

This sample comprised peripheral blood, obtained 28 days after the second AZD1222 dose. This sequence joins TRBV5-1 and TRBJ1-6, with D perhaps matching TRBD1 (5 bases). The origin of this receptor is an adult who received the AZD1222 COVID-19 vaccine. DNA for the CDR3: TGCGCCAGCAGCTTGGTTGTGACAGCTTATAATTCACCCCTCCACTTT. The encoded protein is CASSLVVTAYNSPLHF.